These 22 T cell receptor beta chains came from one sample sequenced in a study of CD8 T cells in Susac syndrome. Reverse transcription of about 0.45 to 1 ug RNA used random hexamers. TCRdb processed the immunoSEQ multiplex PCR reads anew with MiXCR; each CDR3 protein has one entry. This table has over 350,000 distinct CDR3 sequences, about 85% appearing once. Sequencing was carried out using CD8+ T cells from PBMCs. Receptors were obtained from a human donor with multiple sclerosis.

The chain carries TRBV19 and TRBJ2-3; 7 bases agree with TRBD1. CDR1 and CDR2 from the germline V gene are LNHDA and SQIVND (reference sequence). The CDR3 is 15 residues long. Losses at the gene ends were 4 bases for V and 2 bases for J; bases not matched to a gene: 6. The DNA of the CDR3 is TGTGCCAGTAGTACCGGGACAGAAAACACAGATACGCAGTATTTT. As protein: CASSTGTENTDTQYF.

This clonotype was counted a few times. V usage is TRBV27 and J usage is TRBJ2-1; perhaps TRBD2 as D (6 bases). CDR1 is MNHEY and CDR2 is SMNVEV in the germline V gene (reference sequence). The CDR3 spans 13 residues. Trimming cost V 3 bases and J 5 bases, with 8 bases left between them. The CDR3 DNA reads as TGTGCCAGCAGTTTCGGGGGAGACAATGAGCAGTTCTTC. Its protein product is CASSFGGDNEQFF.

V gene TRBV5-1 combines with J gene TRBJ2-7; D is uncertain. V was shortened by 0 bases and J by 3 bases, with 7 bases between the two germline ends. CDR1 is SGHRS, CDR2 YFSETQ, per germline. CDR3 size: 13 residues. The CDR3 nucleotides are TGCGCCAGCAGCTTGGACATATACTACGAGCAGTACTTC. Translation gives CASSLDIYYEQYF.

The V gene is TRBV6-2 or TRBV6-3, the J gene TRBJ2-2; TRBD2 is a possible D gene (6 bases). The germline CDR1 and CDR2 sequences are MNHEY and SVGEGT. Trimming took 2 bases from V and 5 from J, leaving 9 bases between them. The CDR3 is 14 residues long. CDR3 amino acids: CASSYDGGTGELFF. In DNA form, the CDR3 reads TGTGCCAGCAGTTACGATGGGGGGACCGGGGAGCTGTTTTTT.

The chain's CDR3 is CSVEDQGGRDTQYF. The DNA for the CDR3 is TGCAGCGTTGAAGATCAAGGGGGCCGGGATACGCAGTATTTT. V usage is TRBV29-1 and J usage is TRBJ2-3, with 7 bases that match TRBD1. V gave up 0 bases and J gave up 6 bases; unmatched junction bases: 6. CDR1 and CDR2 from the germline V gene are SQVTM and ANQGSEA. The CDR3 runs 14 residues.

This chain connects TRBV6-5 to TRBJ1-1; D perhaps matches TRBD1 (6 bases). The CDR3 sequence is 15 residues long. The V end was cut by 2 bases, the J end by 0 bases, with 10 bases between. Per the germline V gene, CDR1 is MNHEY and CDR2 is SVGAGI. CDR3 DNA sequence: TGTGCCAGCAGTTACGGGACAAGCATGAACACTGAAGCTTTCTTT. Amino acids: CASSYGTSMNTEAFF.

J is TRBJ1-1 and V is TRBV2; possibly TRBD1 for D (5 bases). The germline gives CDR1 SNHLY, CDR2 FYNNEI. Trimming pared 10 bases from V and 1 base from J, leaving 13 bases between. The length of the CDR3 is 13 residues. CDR3 sequence reads: CATPAGPNTEAFF. CDR3 coding DNA: TGTGCCACCCCCGCGGGACCGAACACTGAAGCTTTCTTT.

The chain uses TRBV13 and TRBJ1-2; D remains ambiguous. V shed 5 bases and J shed 7 bases, with 11 bases lying between them. This CDR3 spans 12 amino acids. Germline V gives CDR1 PRHDT, CDR2 FYEKMQ (reference sequence). The CDR3 loop is CASSLEESGYTF. CDR3 DNA sequence: TGTGCCAGCAGCCTAGAAGAGAGTGGCTACACCTTC. Full variable domain (remainder filled in from reference TRBV13 and TRBJ1-2): AAGVIQSPRHLIKEKRETATLKCYPIPRHDTVYWYQQGPGQDPQFLISFYEKMQSDKGSIPDRFSAQQFSDYHSELNMSSLELGDSALYFCASSLEESGYTFGSGTRLTVV.

This clonotype occurred a few times. In nucleotides, the CDR3 is TGTGCCAGTAGCTGGAAGACAGGGATCACTGAAGCTTTCTTT. Residues: CASSWKTGITEAFF. The chain is built from TRBV19 and TRBJ1-1, with 7 nucleotides matching TRBD1. The germline gives CDR1 LNHDA, CDR2 SQIVND (reference sequence). V shed 6 bases and J 4 bases; nucleotides not matched to a gene: 8. The CDR3 length is 14 residues.

This chain uses TRBV28 with TRBJ1-1; a weak D match, TRBD1 (5 bases). Germline values: CDR1 MDHEN, CDR2 SYDVKM. V lost 8 bases and J 1 base, leaving 14 bases between the germline ends. This CDR3 region has 14 residues. CDR3 sequence: CASGGVRRNTEAFF. The CDR3 bases are TGTGCCAGCGGGGGGGTCAGGAGGAACACTGAAGCTTTCTTT.

This chain uses TRBV7-6 with TRBJ2-7; D remains ambiguous. CDR3 length equals 16 residues. V was clipped by 4 bases and J by 5 bases, with 21 bases between them. CDR1 and CDR2 from the germline V gene are SGHVS and FNYEAQ. CDR3 protein: CASSSYLTTGSHEQYF. The CDR3 bases are TGTGCCAGCAGCTCCTATTTAACGACGGGCAGCCACGAGCAGTACTTC.

DNA for the CDR3: TGTGCCAGCAGCACAAACTGGGAGCAGTTCTTC. It yields the protein CASSTNWEQFF. The chain links TRBV11-2 to TRBJ2-1; no definite D call. The CDR3 is 11 amino acids. CDR1 and CDR2 from the germline V gene are SGHAT and FQNNGV. Trimming took off 5 bases at V and 10 bases at J, with 9 bases between the two ends.

The chain couples TRBV4-1 to TRBJ2-5; 11 nucleotides line up with TRBD2. J gave up 4 bases and V 3 bases, and 7 bases lay outside the gene matches. This CDR3 has 16 amino acids. Germline assignment: CDR1 MGHRA and CDR2 YSYEKL. The chain's CDR3 is CASSQGLAEWGETQYF. The CDR3 region has the DNA TGCGCCAGCAGCCAGGGACTAGCGGAGTGGGGAGAGACCCAGTACTTC.

This clonotype appeared once. The gene calls are TRBV11-2 and TRBJ1-1; TRBD1 aligns across 11 bases. Germline CDR1 is SGHAT and CDR2 is FQNNGV. CDR3 length: 16 amino acids. V trimming: 4 bases; J trimming: 0 bases; junction bases outside the gene matches: 4. CDR3 sequence: CASSSGQGGLNTEAFF. DNA of the CDR3: TGTGCCAGCAGCTCGGGACAGGGGGGTCTGAACACTGAAGCTTTCTTT.

The chain carries TRBV30 and TRBJ1-1; D unclear. The CDR3 sequence is 13 residues long. The V end lost 0 bases, the J end lost 4 bases, and 9 bases lay between the germline ends. Per germline, CDR1 GTSNPN and CDR2 SVGIG (reference sequence). CDR3 sequence reads: CAWSVGGFTEAFF. The CDR3 bases are TGTGCCTGGAGTGTAGGAGGGTTCACTGAAGCTTTCTTT.

This chain joins TRBV6-1 and TRBJ2-7, with 9 bases aligning to TRBD1. Looked up from germline, CDR1 is MNHNS and CDR2 is SASEGT. V trimming: 5 bases; J trimming: 4 bases; junction bases outside the gene matches: 6. This CDR3 is built from 14 residues. CDR3 region: CASSMTGGMYEQYF. CDR3 in DNA: TGTGCCAGCAGTATGACAGGGGGAATGTACGAGCAGTACTTC.

The chain links TRBV7-9 to TRBJ2-5, with D perhaps matching TRBD2 (5 bases). This CDR3 is built from 13 residues. Germline V CDR1 and CDR2: SEHNR, FQNEAQ (reference sequence). V was shortened by 1 base and J by 5 bases, with 8 bases between the two germline ends. The CDR3 reads CASSLEKRETQYF. DNA of the CDR3: TGTGCCAGCAGCTTAGAAAAGCGGGAGACCCAGTACTTC.

The V gene is TRBV6-2 or TRBV6-3, the J gene TRBJ2-7; the match to TRBD2 covers 8 bases. CDR3 length equals 16 residues. Germline V gene data show CDR1 as MNHEY and CDR2 as SVGEGT. Trimming cost V 0 bases and J 3 bases; bases outside gene matches: 7. In DNA form, the CDR3 reads TGTGCCAGCAGTTACTCGAGAACTAGCGGCTACTACGAGCAGTACTTC. It specifies CASSYSRTSGYYEQYF.

This clonotype has a single count. The rearrangement uses TRBV9 and TRBJ2-7; weak D call: TRBD2 (6 bases). Germline V CDR1 and CDR2: SGDLS, YYNGEE. V dropped 0 bases and J dropped 3 bases, with 7 bases sitting between them. This CDR3 is 13 amino acids long. The CDR3 nucleotides are TGTGCCAGCAGCGTAGACGGGAGCTACGAGCAGTACTTC. Its protein product is CASSVDGSYEQYF.

The chain carries TRBV7-9 and TRBJ1-6; D is uncertain. The V end lost 1 base, the J end lost 3 bases, and 10 bases lay between the germline ends. Germline V gives CDR1 SEHNR, CDR2 FQNEAQ (reference sequence). The CDR3 totals 16 residues. CDR3 amino acids: CASSLVSSVYNSPLHF. In DNA, the CDR3 is TGTGCCAGCAGCTTAGTATCGAGCGTCTATAATTCACCCCTCCACTTT.

The chain employs TRBV9 and TRBJ2-3; weak D call: TRBD2 (6 bases). The CDR3 is 16 residues long. Per germline, CDR1 SGDLS and CDR2 YYNGEE. Between the trimmed V and J ends, which lost 0 bases and 0 bases, there was a span of 11 bases. CDR3 sequence (DNA): TGTGCCAGCAGCGTAGTCTCAGGGACTAGCACAGATACGCAGTATTTT. Amino acid sequence: CASSVVSGTSTDTQYF.

The sample holds one count of this clonotype. The genes are TRBV27 and TRBJ1-2, with 8 nucleotides matching TRBD1. CDR1 is MNHEY, CDR2 SMNVEV, per germline (reference sequence). V was pared by 6 bases and J by 2 bases, with 5 bases of the junction left unmatched. This CDR3 comprises 14 residues. The DNA for the CDR3 is TGTGCCAGCAGATCCCGGACAGGGAACTATGGCTACACCTTC. Translating gives CASRSRTGNYGYTF.